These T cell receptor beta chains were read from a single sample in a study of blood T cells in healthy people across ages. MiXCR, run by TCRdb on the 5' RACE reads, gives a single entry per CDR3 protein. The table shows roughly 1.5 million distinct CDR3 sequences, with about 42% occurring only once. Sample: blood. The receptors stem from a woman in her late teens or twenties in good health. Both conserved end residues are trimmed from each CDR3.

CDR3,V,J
ASSEKTGSSYNEQF,TRBV25-1,TRBJ2-1
SVEDPGLTDTQY,TRBV29-1,TRBJ2-3
ASRSPDDNEQF,TRBV2,TRBJ2-1
ASSLTETANTGELF,TRBV7-2,TRBJ2-2
ASSLGERLRADTQY,TRBV5-1,TRBJ2-3
AWRVPSAGVIGEQY,TRBV30,TRBJ2-7
ASSVGGLSYVQY,TRBV7-9,TRBJ2-7
ASRPDRGALTEAF,TRBV6-5,TRBJ1-1
ASSLAATANNEQF,TRBV7-2,TRBJ2-1
ASGGGTLSNQPQH,TRBV7-2,TRBJ1-5
ASSDHGQGHGYT,TRBV25-1,TRBJ1-2
ASSLTGRKNTQY,TRBV11-2,TRBJ2-3
SAPLGTAFNQPQH,TRBV20-1,TRBJ1-5
ASSFSGIHTEAF,TRBV7-9,TRBJ1-1
ASSEYPGATQY,TRBV2,TRBJ2-4
ASTLSGNSYEQY,TRBV7-9,TRBJ2-7
SARDTADNEQF,TRBV20-1,TRBJ2-1
ASSQGGPGLRNTEAF,TRBV4-1,TRBJ1-1
ARSSRTGNNEQF,TRBV5-3,TRBJ2-1
ASSPDPPGTGEETQY,TRBV4-2,TRBJ2-5
ASSEDSSNQPQH,TRBV5-1,TRBJ1-5
AISEPTGRPYEQY,TRBV10-3,.
ASSESRDRLHEQY,TRBV7-2,TRBJ2-7